The clone carrying this T cell receptor (beta chain) was recorded only once. CDR3 size: 13 residues. Germline-derived CDR1 and CDR2 are GTSNPN and SVGIG (reference sequence). Trimming cost V 5 bases and J 8 bases; bases outside gene matches: 9. The sample originates from a study of T cell responses to AZD1222 COVID-19 vaccine. Profiled with immunoSEQ multiplex PCR; TCRdb holds only in-frame clones, not every one. The repertoire holds 53,000 or so clones, more than 80% seen once, with under 25% in the top ten. The sample was peripheral blood, taken on day 0 of MenACWY control vaccination. This sequence originates from an adult in good health. This chain links TRBV30 with TRBJ2-1, with 7 bases identical to TRBD2. Here the CDR3 reads CAWSTGREDEQFF. The CDR3 bases are TGTGCCTGGTCTACTGGGAGGGAGGATGAGCAGTTCTTC.